The clone carrying this TCR beta chain was found once. What it binds is unknown. A single base separates this from a much larger clone, so it may be a read error. The assay that was used to sequence DNA from cultured CD4+ T cells was the Oncomine TCR Beta short-read assay. TCRdb re-called the PCR reads through MiXCR, storing one row per CDR3 protein. The data show around 17,000 distinct CDR3 sequences, 30% to 45% seen once. This entry is derived from a study of vaccination and CD4 T cells after COVID-19. The CDR3 loop spans 14 amino acids. Germline V gene data show CDR1 as SGHAT and CDR2 as FQNNGV. Stated treatment: roughly 11-day PBMC culture with coronavirus spike peptide pools or control peptides (ViraFEST assay).

The clonotype comes from a human donor with COVID-19. Sequencing was performed on cultured CD4+ T cells from blood. This sequence joins TRBV11-2 and TRBJ1-3, with a weak D call TRBD1 (5 bases). CDR3 DNA: TGTGCCAGCAGCGGGGCCCGCTCTGGAGACACCATATATTTT. Protein product: CASSGARSGDTIYF.